The 20 T cell receptor beta chains reported below all come from one sample, sequenced in a study of blood T cell repertoires in COVID-19. The repertoire was sequenced with immunoSEQ multiplex PCR; TCRdb's copy has only in-frame clones and lacks some. The repertoire holds some 150,000 clones, with roughly 80% as singletons. Sequences were obtained from peripheral blood. These TCRs come from a man aged 65 to 85 with acute or convalescent COVID-19.

This clone was detected ten times or more. The chain joins TRBV29-1 to TRBJ2-5; weak D call: TRBD2 (5 bases). From germline, CDR1 is SQVTM and CDR2 ANQGSEA. The CDR3 length is 13 residues. Between the trimmed V and J ends, which lost 3 bases and 3 bases, there was a span of 11 bases. The CDR3 loop reads CSVEYVAKETQYF. The CDR3 bases are TGCAGCGTTGAGTACGTAGCGAAAGAGACCCAGTACTTC.

V usage is TRBV7-2 and J usage is TRBJ2-7, with 8 bases fitting TRBD2. The J segment lost 3 bases and the V segment lost 5 bases, leaving 9 bases of the junction unmatched. The CDR3 length is 15 residues. Germline loops: CDR1 SGHTA, CDR2 FQGNSA. The CDR3: CASSPGLAVHYEQYF. As DNA, the CDR3 is TGTGCCAGCAGCCCCGGACTAGCAGTTCACTACGAGCAGTACTTC.

The chain employs TRBV6-5 and TRBJ1-2, with TRBD1 matching over 8 bases. The CDR3 extends over 15 amino acids. The V segment lost 4 bases and the J segment 0 bases; nucleotides outside the gene matches: 4. CDR1 is MNHEY, CDR2 SVGAGI, per germline. For the CDR3, the DNA is TGTGCCAGCAGTTCACAGACAGGGGCTAACTATGGCTACACCTTC. Protein product: CASSSQTGANYGYTF.

V is TRBV12-3 or TRBV12-4 and J is TRBJ2-7; D might be TRBD1 (6 bases). Trimming cost V 5 bases and J 2 bases, with 10 bases left between them. This CDR3 region has 13 residues. The CDR3 DNA reads as TGTGCCAGCAGTAGGGACACCGCCTACGAGCAGTACTTC. Protein sequence: CASSRDTAYEQYF.

CDR3 DNA: TGTGCCAGTACGAGGGGGGGGGCTGGCAATCAGCCCCAGCATTTT. Amino acids: CASTRGGAGNQPQHF. This sequence joins TRBV19 and TRBJ1-5; D might be TRBD1 (6 bases). With 7 bases removed from V and 2 bases from J, the gap between germline ends came to 15 bases. The CDR3 covers 15 residues. The germline gives CDR1 LNHDA, CDR2 SQIVND (reference sequence).

The rearrangement links TRBV6-6 to TRBJ2-2, with 11 bases fitting TRBD1. Losses at the gene ends were 5 bases for V and 5 bases for J; bases not matched to a gene: 16. There are 19 residues in the CDR3. Germline V CDR1 and CDR2: MNHNY, SVGAGI (reference sequence). The CDR3: CASSQTSGYGTGGTGELFF. The CDR3 coding sequence is TGTGCCAGCAGTCAGACTTCGGGATACGGGACAGGGGGTACCGGGGAGCTGTTTTTT.

This chain connects TRBV27 to TRBJ1-4, with 12 bases matching TRBD1. The CDR3 length is 18 residues. CDR1 and CDR2 (germline): MNHEY, SMNVEV (reference sequence). Trimming removed 2 bases from V and 0 bases from J; junction bases left unmatched: 4. CDR3 coding DNA: TGTGCCAGCAGTTTAGGGGACAGGGGGCCTGCAACTAATGAAAAACTGTTTTTT. This gives the protein CASSLGDRGPATNEKLFF.

The V and J genes are TRBV19 and TRBJ1-1, with no clear D. Trimming removed 2 bases from V and 6 bases from J, with 10 bases in between. Germline lookup yields CDR1 LNHDA and CDR2 SQIVND (reference sequence). The CDR3 has 13 residues. The CDR3 DNA reads TGTGCCAGTAGTATAAAAGGAGGGTCTGAAGCTTTCTTT. Residues: CASSIKGGSEAFF.

J is TRBJ2-1 and V is TRBV3-1 (or the pseudogene TRBV3-2); possible D gene TRBD2, 5 bases. Trimming shortened V by 0 bases and J by 8 bases, and 5 bases separated the two germline ends. Germline V gene data show CDR1 as LGHDT and CDR2 as YNNKEL (reference sequence). The CDR3 has 12 amino acids. The CDR3 loop is CASSQEEDEQFF. CDR3 nucleotides: TGTGCCAGCAGCCAAGAGGAGGATGAGCAGTTCTTC.

The chain combines TRBV6-5 with TRBJ1-4; 7 bases match TRBD1. Germline lookup yields CDR1 MNHEY and CDR2 SVGAGI. The CDR3 consists of 14 residues. Trimming at V came to 5 bases and at J to 5 bases, leaving 5 bases not matched to a gene. The CDR3 region has the DNA TGTGCCAGCAGTATGGGACAGCGAAATGAAAAACTGTTTTTT. Protein: CASSMGQRNEKLFF.

Only one count was recorded for this clone. The chain combines TRBV18 with TRBJ2-1, with 7 bases matching TRBD1. CDR3 length: 13 amino acids. Per germline, CDR1 KGHSH and CDR2 LQKENI. The V gene end was trimmed by 3 bases and the J gene end by 7 bases; junction bases not matched to a gene: 3. In DNA form, the CDR3 reads TGTGCCAGCTCACCTGGACAGGTAAATGAGCAGTTCTTC. Residues: CASSPGQVNEQFF.

This clone appeared once. The V call is TRBV6-5, the J call TRBJ2-7; 11 bases agree with TRBD2. The germline V gene has CDR1 MNHEY and CDR2 SVGAGI. The CDR3 spans 15 residues. V shed 7 bases and J 1 base; nucleotides not matched to a gene: 6. The CDR3 loop is CASKVGLAGSYEQYF. CDR3 coding DNA: TGTGCCAGCAAGGTTGGACTAGCGGGTTCCTACGAGCAGTACTTC.

This chain links TRBV7-8 with TRBJ2-2, with 8 bases lining up with TRBD1. Looked up from germline, CDR1 is SGHVS and CDR2 is FQNEAQ. After removal of 5 bases from V and 7 bases from J, the junction contained 6 bases not matched to a gene. The CDR3 loop spans 14 amino acids. The chain's CDR3 is CASSLDRGFGELFF. As DNA, the CDR3 is TGTGCCAGCAGCCTCGACAGGGGCTTCGGGGAGCTGTTTTTT.

The chain recombines TRBV7-3 with TRBJ2-2; 9 nucleotides agree with TRBD1. The CDR3 runs to 15 residues. Germline V gives CDR1 SGHTA, CDR2 FQGTGA. V lost 5 bases to trimming and J lost 1 base; unmatched junction nucleotides: 2. CDR3 in amino acids: CASSRGQGNTGELFF. The CDR3 DNA follows: TGTGCCAGCAGCAGGGGACAGGGGAACACCGGGGAGCTGTTTTTT.

The gene calls are TRBV13 and TRBJ1-6; D ambiguous. V lost 8 bases to trimming and J lost 4 bases, with 6 bases between them. This CDR3 comprises 12 residues. Germline V gene lookup returns CDR1 PRHDT and CDR2 FYEKMQ (reference sequence). The CDR3 DNA follows: TGTGCCAGCGCGTCATATAATTCACCCCTCCACTTT. Residues: CASASYNSPLHF.

V gene TRBV6-1 combines with J gene TRBJ2-5; TRBD1 matches at 7 bases. Trimming cost V 4 bases and J 5 bases; bases outside gene matches: 13. Germline assignment: CDR1 MNHNS and CDR2 SASEGT. The CDR3 covers 16 residues. The chain's CDR3 is CASSAQRQGMGETQYF. The CDR3 bases are TGTGCCAGCAGTGCTCAACGACAGGGTATGGGGGAGACCCAGTACTTC.

This chain uses TRBV5-4 with TRBJ2-6; 7 bases match TRBD1. With 4 bases clipped from V and 1 base from J, the junction kept 8 bases outside the gene matches. The germline V gene has CDR1 SGHNT and CDR2 YYREEE (reference sequence). This CDR3 is 17 amino acids long. CDR3 in amino acids: CASSSDRVYSGANVLTF. The DNA of the CDR3 is TGTGCCAGCAGCAGTGACAGGGTATATTCTGGGGCCAACGTCCTGACTTTC. Combining the CDR3 with reference TRBV5-4 and TRBJ2-6 gives the whole variable domain ETGVTQSPTHLIKTRGQQVTLRCSSQSGHNTVSWYQQALGQGPQFIFQYYREEENGRGNFPPRFSGLQFPNYSSELNVNALELDDSALYLCASSSDRVYSGANVLTFGAGSRLTVL.

This chain joins TRBV28 and TRBJ1-5; D may be TRBD1 (6 bases). Per germline, CDR1 MDHEN and CDR2 SYDVKM. V lost 7 bases and J 6 bases, leaving 10 bases between the germline ends. The CDR3 length is 12 residues. Written as DNA, the CDR3 is TGTGCCAGCACCCCAGGGGTTCAGCCCCAGCATTTT. Encoded protein: CASTPGVQPQHF. The variable domain in full, completed from reference TRBV28 and TRBJ1-5, reads DVKVTQSSRYLVKRTGEKVFLECVQDMDHENMFWYRQDPGLGLRLIYFSYDVKMKEKGDIPEGYSVSREKKERFSLILESASTNQTSMYLCASTPGVQPQHFGDGTRLSIL.

This chain uses TRBV15 with TRBJ1-5; 7 nucleotides line up with TRBD1. This CDR3 contains 15 residues. J was trimmed by 3 bases and V by 1 base; bases with no gene match: 3. Germline CDR1 and CDR2: LNHNV and YYDKDF (reference sequence). The CDR3 sequence is CATSRVGGPNQPQHF. DNA of the CDR3: TGTGCCACCAGCAGAGTAGGGGGCCCCAATCAGCCCCAGCATTTT.

The V gene is TRBV2, the J gene TRBJ1-3; 7 bases align to TRBD1. Losses at the gene ends were 5 bases for V and 4 bases for J; bases not matched to a gene: 2. The CDR3 extends over 13 amino acids. Germline lookup yields CDR1 SNHLY and CDR2 FYNNEI. CDR3 residues: CASSSGGGNTIYF. CDR3 in DNA: TGTGCCAGCAGTTCAGGGGGAGGAAACACCATATATTTT.